Below, 21 T cell receptor beta chains from the same sample are listed, as sequenced in a study of regulatory T cells in long-lasting Graves disease listed by TCRdb under 2021. Reading the label with the study, this specimen's time point is: newly diagnosed GD, antithyroid drugs for less than 3 months. RNA was extracted from PBMCs in TRIzol for both TCR sequencing and RNA sequencing. The library came from multiplex PCR. The instrument given in TCRdb is Illumina HiSeq 4000. TCR beta libraries were built with iRepertoire HTBI primers and Arm-PCR amplification of CDR3 regions. TCRdb took the public reads, trimmed them with fastp at Q25, ran MiXCR for clone calling and kept in-frame beta chains. Entries are consolidated by CDR3 protein sequence, retaining the most common genes and DNA. The sample profile shows about 530,000 distinct CDR3 sequences; around 16% of them were found once. The biggest ten clones account for 25% of the sample.

These same data were also listed under a study on T cells in Graves' hyperthyroidism and ophthalmopathy.

This specimen was peripheral blood mononuclear cells (PBMCs), taken at new diagnosis, from a patient treated with antithyroid drugs. These receptors came from a woman aged 35 to 59 with Graves disease. Donor details come from another sample of the same person, matched by shared clones.

Only a few counts were recorded for this clonotype. This may come from a read error, since a much larger clone is one base off. In DNA, the CDR3 is TGTGCCAGCAGTTGGGACAGCCTGAACACTGAAGCTTCCTTT. Translation gives CASSWDSLNTEASF. J is TRBJ1-1 and V is TRBV6-9, with 7 bases matching TRBD1. Germline V gene data show CDR1 as MNHGY and CDR2 as SVAAGI. The CDR3 loop spans 14 amino acids.

This clonotype was detected only a few times. The chain is built from TRBV15 and TRBJ2-1; D possibly uses TRBD1 or TRBD2 (5 bases each). Between the trimmed V and J ends, which lost 5 bases and 0 bases, there was a span of 14 bases. Germline loops: CDR1 LNHNV, CDR2 YYDKDF (reference sequence). The length of the CDR3 is 16 residues. In nucleotides, the CDR3 is TGTGCCACCAGCCTAGGGACCCCGAGCTCCTACAATGAGCAGTTCTTC. This gives the protein CATSLGTPSSYNEQFF.

This clonotype was detected only a few times. V is TRBV27 and J is TRBJ2-1; D is possibly TRBD2 (5 bases). The V end lost 3 bases, the J end lost 0 bases, and 12 bases lay between the germline ends. The germline gives CDR1 MNHEY, CDR2 SMNVEV (reference sequence). The CDR3 is 16 residues long. CDR3 protein: CASSLGEPSSYNEQFF. CDR3 coding DNA: TGTGCCAGCAGTTTGGGAGAGCCGAGCTCCTACAATGAGCAGTTCTTC.

This clonotype has just a few counts. The chain is built from TRBV6-5 and TRBJ1-5; D not certain. Germline values: CDR1 MNHEY, CDR2 SVGAGI. V was trimmed by 0 bases and J by 0 bases, leaving 12 bases between them. CDR3 length: 17 residues. CDR3 bases: TGTGCCAGCAGTTACTCGACGCAGAGAAATAGCAATCAGCCCCAGCATTTT. This gives the protein CASSYSTQRNSNQPQHF.

Many counts were recorded for this clonotype. This sequence joins TRBV7-9 and TRBJ2-7; 7 nucleotides match TRBD1. CDR3 size: 15 residues. Germline values: CDR1 SEHNR, CDR2 FQNEAQ (reference sequence). Unmatched junction bases numbered 5, after V lost 1 base and J lost 2 bases. CDR3 amino acids: CASSLGQGETYEQYF. DNA of the CDR3: TGTGCCAGCAGCTTAGGGCAGGGGGAAACCTACGAGCAGTACTTC.

CDR3 loop: CASNTGDNAKLSGNTIYF. The DNA for the CDR3 is TGTGCCAGCAACACAGGGGACAACGCAAAACTCTCTGGAAACACCATATATTTT. The genes are TRBV19 and TRBJ1-3; 7 bases map to TRBD1. Per germline, CDR1 LNHDA and CDR2 SQIVND (reference sequence). V shed 9 bases, J shed 0 bases, and the junction held 17 bases outside the gene matches. There are 18 residues in the CDR3.

Details on this clonotype: One base away lies a much larger clone, so this may be a sequencing read error. This rearrangement joins TRBV27 to TRBJ2-1, with TRBD2 as a possible D gene (6 bases). CDR3 length equals 14 residues. Germline V gives CDR1 MNHEY, CDR2 SMNVEV (reference sequence). The V end was cut by 0 bases, the J end by 10 bases, with 13 bases between. The chain's CDR3 is CASSLSASVNEQFF. CDR3 sequence (DNA): TGTGCCAGCAGTTTATCCGCTAGCGTAAACGAGCAGTTCTTC.

This clonotype was counted at least ten times. The V call is TRBV6-1, the J call TRBJ2-3; no reliable D call. The CDR3 covers 13 residues. V was trimmed by 6 bases and J by 1 base, leaving 8 bases between them. The germline V gene encodes CDR1 MNHNS and CDR2 SASEGT. The CDR3 sequence is CASRPWGTDTQYF. The CDR3, as DNA: TGTGCCAGCAGACCGTGGGGCACAGATACGCAGTATTTT.

This clonotype has a handful of counts. This sequence joins TRBV27 and TRBJ2-1; tentatively, D is TRBD2 (6 bases). CDR1 is MNHEY, CDR2 SMNVEV, per germline (reference sequence). Deletions cut 5 bases from V and 9 bases from J, with 17 bases between. This CDR3 spans 14 amino acids. The CDR3 reads CASSIAGPGGEQFF. For the CDR3, the DNA is TGTGCCAGCAGTATCGCCGGTCCCGGGGGTGAGCAGTTCTTC.

This clonotype was counted ten times or more. One end of the junction is discordant with germline, which a read error may explain. The chain is built from TRBV3-1 and TRBJ2-4, with 11 bases that match TRBD2. The germline gives CDR1 LGHDT, CDR2 YNNKEL (reference sequence). The CDR3 is made up of 15 amino acids. This CDR3 reads CASSHSGGALLYVDF. In nucleotides, the CDR3 is TGTGCCAGCAGCCATAGCGGGGGGGCCCTTTTGTACGTGGACTTC.

Ten or more counts support this clonotype. The chain has TRBV6-1 and TRBJ2-6; 9 bases agree with TRBD2. V dropped 8 bases and J dropped 4; count of bases not matched to a gene: 9. Germline lookup yields CDR1 MNHNS and CDR2 SASEGT. The length of the CDR3 is 16 residues. The CDR3 loop reads CASGLALSGGANVLTF. CDR3 nucleotides: TGTGCCAGCGGACTAGCGTTGTCGGGCGGGGCCAACGTCCTGACTTTC.

The genes are TRBV29-1 and TRBJ1-2, with 8 bases matching TRBD1. This CDR3 is built from 15 residues. J lost 3 bases, V lost 3 bases, and 9 bases had no gene match. Germline CDR1 reads SQVTM; CDR2 reads ANQGSEA. The CDR3 DNA follows: TGCAGCGTTGATCGAGGGCAGGGGGCCGACTATGGCTACACCTTC. Translation gives CSVDRGQGADYGYTF.

This clonotype was seen a few times. The V and J genes are TRBV3-1 and TRBJ1-3, with no clear D. This CDR3 contains 14 residues. The germline V and J ends were trimmed by 2 bases and 0 bases, with 5 bases remaining between them. Germline lookup yields CDR1 LGHDT and CDR2 YNNKEL (reference sequence). This chain's CDR3 is CASSQMGSGNTIYF. CDR3 DNA sequence: TGTGCCAGCAGCCAAATGGGCTCTGGAAACACCATATATTTT.

Notes on this clonotype: This sequence may be a read error, since a much larger clone differs from it by one base. This chain joins TRBV29-1 and TRBJ2-3, with D possibly TRBD2 on 5 matching bases. This CDR3 has 14 amino acids. CDR1 and CDR2 from the germline V gene are SQVTM and ANQGSEA. The CDR3: CSAEFGSYTDTQYF. CDR3 in DNA: TGCAGCGCTGAATTTGGGAGTTACACAGATACGCAGTATTTT.

This clonotype was recorded only once. V usage is TRBV2 and J usage is TRBJ2-7; no definite D call. The V end lost 6 bases, the J end lost 4 bases, and 13 bases lay between the germline ends. This CDR3 comprises 13 residues. Germline V gene data show CDR1 as SNHLY and CDR2 as FYNNEI. CDR3 DNA: TGTGCCAGCAGAGGTGGCTTAGGGTACGAGCAGTACTTC. Translation: CASRGGLGYEQYF.

This clonotype was detected only a few times. This chain connects TRBV5-6 to TRBJ2-1, with 7 bases that match TRBD1. CDR1 is SGHDT and CDR2 is YYEEEE in the germline V gene. The J segment lost 4 bases and the V segment lost 5 bases, leaving 9 bases of the junction unmatched. The CDR3 consists of 15 residues. Here the CDR3 reads CASRADRAPYNEQFF. The CDR3 bases are TGTGCCAGCAGAGCCGACAGGGCCCCGTACAATGAGCAGTTCTTC.

This clonotype was detected ten times or more. The chain joins TRBV3-1 to TRBJ2-3; no clear D gene. CDR1 is LGHDT and CDR2 is YNNKEL in the germline V gene (reference sequence). The germline V and J ends were trimmed by 1 base and 3 bases, with 5 bases remaining between them. The CDR3 is 13 residues long. In nucleotides, the CDR3 is TGTGCCAGCAGCCAAGTGGTTACAGATACGCAGTATTTT. Its protein product is CASSQVVTDTQYF.

This clonotype was counted many times. The rearrangement links TRBV11-2 to TRBJ1-6, with TRBD1 identical over 7 bases. From germline, CDR1 is SGHAT and CDR2 FQNNGV. V was clipped by 4 bases and J by 4 bases; unmatched bases: 4. This CDR3 is built from 15 residues. CDR3 nucleotides: TGTGCCAGCAGCTCGACAGGGTTTTATAATTCACCCCTCCACTTT. It yields the protein CASSSTGFYNSPLHF.

This clonotype appeared many times. The CDR3 protein is CASSPDRERQPQHF. The CDR3 bases are TGTGCCAGCAGCCCAGACAGGGAAAGGCAGCCCCAGCATTTT. The chain employs TRBV7-2 and TRBJ1-5, with 7 bases identical to TRBD1. Trimming cost V 5 bases and J 7 bases; bases outside gene matches: 8. This CDR3 comprises 14 residues. Germline V gene data show CDR1 as SGHTA and CDR2 as FQGNSA.

This clonotype was observed at least ten times. This sequence joins TRBV6-2 or TRBV6-3 and TRBJ1-4; D is ambiguous. The CDR3 length is 14 residues. CDR1 is MNHEY and CDR2 is SVGEGT in the germline V gene. V lost 4 bases to trimming and J lost 0 bases, with 6 bases between them. The CDR3 coding sequence is TGTGCCAGCAGTTTAGTTGCAACTAATGAAAAACTGTTTTTT. Protein sequence: CASSLVATNEKLFF.

V usage is TRBV7-8 and J usage is TRBJ2-3; D is possibly TRBD2 (5 bases). Trimming stripped 3 bases from V and 4 bases from J, with 11 bases between. The CDR3 covers 14 residues. Germline V gives CDR1 SGHVS, CDR2 FQNEAQ. The CDR3 sequence: CASSFGPGADTQYF. CDR3 DNA: TGTGCCAGCAGCTTCGGCCCCGGGGCAGATACGCAGTATTTT.